This passage covers 15 T cell receptor beta chains from one sample sequenced in a study of neurological immune-mediated disorders. Via MiXCR, TCRdb re-called the 5' RACE reads, giving one row per CDR3 protein. The sample includes more than 35,000 distinct CDR3 sequences, around 6% of them seen just once. Sequences were obtained from CD4+ T cells from blood. The receptors stem from a middle-aged woman in good health.

This clonotype was detected ten times or more. The chain uses TRBV6-5 and TRBJ1-2; TRBD1 matches at 8 bases. The CDR3 has 12 amino acids. In germline, CDR1 is MNHEY, CDR2 SVGAGI. Losses at the gene ends were 9 bases for V and 7 bases for J; bases not matched to a gene: 7. The DNA of the CDR3 is TGTGCCAGTGGGGACAGGTCCCGTGGCTACACCTTC. Its translation is CASGDRSRGYTF.

This clonotype showed up many times. This chain links TRBV9 with TRBJ2-7, with D perhaps matching TRBD1 (6 bases). CDR1 and CDR2 from the germline V gene are SGDLS and YYNGEE. The CDR3 runs to 15 residues. Trimming took 0 bases from V and 2 from J, leaving 12 bases between them. CDR3 amino acids: CASSVGQGTTYEQYF. CDR3 coding DNA: TGTGCCAGCAGCGTAGGGCAGGGGACCACCTACGAGCAGTACTTC.

The chain uses TRBV6-5 and TRBJ2-1; D gene uncertain. Germline CDR1 reads MNHEY; CDR2 reads SVGAGI. Between the trimmed V and J ends, which lost 4 bases and 10 bases, there was a span of 8 bases. The CDR3 sequence is 11 residues long. The CDR3 here is CASSSTLEQFF. DNA of the CDR3: TGTGCCAGCAGTTCCACGTTAGAGCAGTTCTTC.

This clonotype was seen repeatedly, ten times or more. The rearrangement links TRBV5-1 to TRBJ2-7; D is perhaps TRBD1 (5 bases). This CDR3 has 15 residues. The V end was cut by 1 base, the J end by 5 bases, with 16 bases between. Per the germline V gene, CDR1 is SGHRS and CDR2 is YFSETQ. The CDR3 DNA follows: TGCGCCAGCAGCTTGAGGGATAGGGGTAACAACGAGCAGTACTTC. As protein: CASSLRDRGNNEQYF.

This clonotype was seen ten or more times. The genes are TRBV29-1 and TRBJ2-7, with 11 bases lining up with TRBD2. The CDR3 extends over 12 amino acids. V lost 7 bases to trimming and J lost 3 bases; unmatched junction nucleotides: 2. CDR1 SQVTM and CDR2 ANQGSEA come from the germline V gene. CDR3: CSAGTSGYEQYF. CDR3 bases: TGCAGCGCAGGGACTAGCGGCTACGAGCAGTACTTC.

This clonotype showed up many times. The chain uses TRBV27 and TRBJ2-7; D assignment may be TRBD1 or TRBD2 (6 bases each). The ends were cut back, 10 bases at V and 7 bases at J, with 20 bases in the middle. CDR1 and CDR2 from the germline V gene are MNHEY and SMNVEV (reference sequence). The CDR3 spans 13 residues. CDR3 sequence reads: CATMGAGRLEQYF. Here the CDR3 DNA reads TGTGCCACCATGGGGGCAGGGAGGTTGGAGCAGTACTTC.

Ten or more counts support this clonotype. This sequence joins TRBV7-9 and TRBJ2-2, with D perhaps TRBD2 (5 bases). The CDR3 extends over 15 amino acids. CDR1 is SEHNR, CDR2 FQNEAQ, per germline (reference sequence). Trimming removed 5 bases at V and 1 base at J, with 11 bases between. The CDR3 DNA reads TGTGCCAGCAGCCCCCCCCGGGAGAACACCGGGGAGCTGTTTTTT. It codes for CASSPPRENTGELFF.

The sample holds many counts of this clonotype. This sequence joins TRBV20-1 and TRBJ1-1; 12 bases align to TRBD1. After removal of 3 bases from V and 4 bases from J, the junction contained 9 bases not matched to a gene. In germline, CDR1 is DFQATT, CDR2 SNEGSKA (reference sequence). This CDR3 has 16 residues. CDR3 DNA sequence: TGCAGTGCTAGTCCGGGACAGGGGGCTTGGGGCACTGAAGCTTTCTTT. It codes for CSASPGQGAWGTEAFF.

The table lists this clonotype with many counts. V and J are TRBV7-2 and TRBJ2-7, with D maybe TRBD2 (6 bases). Trimming left V 1 base short and J 7 bases short, with 20 bases between. Germline CDR1 is SGHTA and CDR2 is FQGNSA. The CDR3 spans 16 residues. CDR3 nucleotide sequence: TGTGCCAGCAGCTTAGGTGGGCGGGGACCTCGGGGAGAGCAGTACTTC. As protein: CASSLGGRGPRGEQYF. The variable domain in full, completed from reference TRBV7-2 and TRBJ2-7, reads GAGVSQSPSNKVTEKGKDVELRCDPISGHTALYWYRQSLGQGLEFLIYFQGNSAPDKSGLPSDRFSAERTGGSVSTLTIQRTQQEDSAVYLCASSLGGRGPRGEQYFGPGTRLTVT.

This clonotype has ten or more counts. The chain joins TRBV7-9 to TRBJ2-3, with TRBD2 identical over 8 bases. The CDR3 runs 16 residues. After removal of 3 bases from V and 5 bases from J, the junction contained 10 bases not matched to a gene. Germline V lookup: CDR1 SEHNR, CDR2 FQNEAQ (reference sequence). The chain's CDR3 is CASSFPPGAGGDTQYF. CDR3 coding DNA: TGTGCCAGCAGCTTCCCGCCGGGGGCGGGGGGAGATACGCAGTATTTT.

This clonotype was picked up many times. This chain links TRBV6-5 with TRBJ2-2; 10 bases fit TRBD1. CDR1 and CDR2 (germline): MNHEY, SVGAGI. This CDR3 is 17 amino acids long. V shed 7 bases and J 4 bases; nucleotides not matched to a gene: 12. This chain's CDR3 is CASTQLRQGAGTGELFF. The DNA for the CDR3 is TGTGCCAGCACCCAACTTCGACAGGGGGCAGGCACCGGGGAGCTGTTTTTT.

This clonotype was detected ten times or more. Here the CDR3 reads CASSPTSRSIFNTF. The CDR3 coding sequence is TGTGCCAGCAGTCCGACCAGTCGGTCCATTTTCAACACCTTC. V gene TRBV27 combines with J gene TRBJ1-2; D is uncertain. V was trimmed by 5 bases and J by 12 bases, leaving 22 bases between them. This CDR3 comprises 14 residues. Looked up from germline, CDR1 is MNHEY and CDR2 is SMNVEV (reference sequence).

In its sample, this clonotype was seen once. Mismatch with germline at one junction end may stem from a read error. The chain recombines TRBV5-1 with TRBJ2-7, with D possibly matching TRBD2 (6 bases). The germline gives CDR1 SGHRS, CDR2 YFSETQ. This CDR3 region has 14 residues. This chain's CDR3 is CASSFDGGTCEQYF. CDR3 coding DNA: TGCGCCAGTAGCTTCGATGGAGGGACCTGCGAGCAGTACTTC.

This clonotype occurred many times. This chain uses TRBV9 with TRBJ1-2, with 8 bases matching TRBD1. This CDR3 is 15 amino acids long. The J segment lost 2 bases and the V segment lost 3 bases, leaving 6 bases of the junction unmatched. Germline CDR1 reads SGDLS; CDR2 reads YYNGEE. In DNA, the CDR3 is TGTGCCAGCAGCGGACAGGGGAGGGTGAACTATGGCTACACCTTC. Its protein is CASSGQGRVNYGYTF.

This clonotype was counted many times. This chain links TRBV20-1 with TRBJ1-3; unclear D gene. The germline V gene encodes CDR1 DFQATT and CDR2 SNEGSKA (reference sequence). There are 12 residues in the CDR3. V lost 7 bases, J lost 5 bases, and 12 bases lay in between. The CDR3 loop is CSVRGARNTIYF. The CDR3 bases are TGCAGTGTAAGAGGAGCTCGAAACACCATATATTTT.